One and the same sample provided the 27 T cell receptor beta chains below, sequenced in a study of blood T cell repertoires in COVID-19. Clones were read by immunoSEQ multiplex PCR, and TCRdb kept only the in-frame ones, dropping some. The sample contains over 200,000 clones, approximately 80% of which appear only once. The sample comprised PBMCs or T cells enriched from blood (not recorded which). The receptors here all came from a man in his forties or fifties who had recovered from COVID-19.

The chain combines TRBV7-9 with TRBJ1-1; D is perhaps TRBD1 (5 bases). The CDR3 runs to 14 residues. Germline assignment: CDR1 SEHNR and CDR2 FQNEAQ (reference sequence). V lost 5 bases and J 3 bases, leaving 13 bases between the germline ends. The DNA of the CDR3 is TGTGCCAGCAGCCTCCGGGGGGTGGACACTGAAGCTTTCTTT. Translation: CASSLRGVDTEAFF.

This clone has only one observation. The genes are TRBV24-1 and TRBJ2-3; 8 bases match TRBD1. Germline values: CDR1 KGHDR, CDR2 SFDVKD. This CDR3 spans 15 amino acids. Unmatched junction bases numbered 11, after V lost 9 bases and J lost 4 bases. CDR3 sequence (DNA): TGTGCCACCTCACACGGACAGGGTAGATCAGATACGCAGTATTTT. Encoded protein: CATSHGQGRSDTQYF.

The CDR3 loop reads CASRLSGRSHNEQFF. The CDR3 DNA reads TGTGCCAGCAGGCTTAGCGGGAGATCCCACAATGAGCAGTTCTTC. The chain combines TRBV3-1 (or the pseudogene TRBV3-2) with TRBJ2-1, with 9 bases identical to TRBD2. The CDR3 spans 15 residues. Germline V gene lookup returns CDR1 LGHDT and CDR2 YNNKEL (reference sequence). With 6 bases clipped from V and 5 bases from J, the junction kept 8 bases outside the gene matches.

The chain employs TRBV7-8 and TRBJ1-2; 7 bases map to TRBD1. The CDR3 is 15 residues long. CDR1 is SGHVS, CDR2 FQNEAQ, per germline. The J segment lost 4 bases and the V segment lost 2 bases, leaving 7 bases of the junction unmatched. Written as DNA, the CDR3 is TGTGCCAGCAGCTTAAATTCGGGACAGATCTATGGCTACACCTTC. This translates into CASSLNSGQIYGYTF.

This clone occurred once. The chain is built from TRBV10-2 and TRBJ1-1, with a possible D match to TRBD1 (6 bases). CDR1 is WSHSY and CDR2 is SAAADI in the germline V gene. CDR3 length equals 16 residues. V was pared by 4 bases and J by 3 bases, with 18 bases between. CDR3 nucleotides: TGCGCCAGCAGTGTACCAGGGGAGCTTTTGCACACTGAAGCTTTCTTT. Translation gives CASSVPGELLHTEAFF.

The chain couples TRBV3-1 (or the pseudogene TRBV3-2) to TRBJ1-1, with 9 bases matching TRBD1. The J segment lost 6 bases and the V segment lost 1 base, leaving 9 bases of the junction unmatched. The CDR3 length is 16 residues. Germline assignment: CDR1 LGHDT and CDR2 YNNKEL (reference sequence). The CDR3 spells CASSQAGQGNVAEAFF. The DNA of the CDR3 is TGTGCCAGCAGCCAAGCGGGACAGGGTAACGTCGCTGAAGCTTTCTTT.

The chain has TRBV3-1 (or the pseudogene TRBV3-2) and TRBJ1-1, with a possible D match to TRBD1 (5 bases). Looked up from germline, CDR1 is LGHDT and CDR2 is YNNKEL (reference sequence). The CDR3 spans 14 residues. Deletions cut 4 bases from V and 4 bases from J, with 13 bases between. The CDR3: CASSLTKGATEAFF. Here the CDR3 DNA reads TGTGCCAGCAGCCTAACTAAAGGGGCCACTGAAGCTTTCTTT.

The chain carries TRBV4-1 and TRBJ2-5; 8 bases align to TRBD2. With V trimmed by 1 base and J by 5 bases, 3 bases remained unmatched. Germline V CDR1 and CDR2: MGHRA, YSYEKL. The CDR3 loop spans 14 amino acids. CDR3 sequence reads: CASSQVGGVETQYF. CDR3 coding DNA: TGCGCCAGCAGCCAAGTCGGGGGGGTTGAGACCCAGTACTTC.

In this sample, this clone turned up many times. The CDR3 spells CASSLLIDSPLHF. CDR3 coding DNA: TGTGCCAGCAGCTTGTTGATAGATTCACCCCTCCACTTT. V gene TRBV5-6 combines with J gene TRBJ1-6; D gene uncertain. From germline, CDR1 is SGHDT and CDR2 YYEEEE. V was cut by 1 base and J by 8 bases, with 7 bases left in between. This CDR3 has 13 amino acids.

V and J are TRBV10-3 and TRBJ2-5; maybe TRBD1 (6 bases). Germline V gene sequence: CDR1 ENHRY, CDR2 SYGVKD. Trimming stripped 3 bases from V and 3 bases from J, with 8 bases between. The CDR3 totals 13 residues. The CDR3 bases are TGTGCCATCAGTGAAGGACAGAAAGAGACCCAGTACTTC. This codes for CAISEGQKETQYF.

The chain employs TRBV6-5 and TRBJ2-7, with D unclear. The germline V gene encodes CDR1 MNHEY and CDR2 SVGAGI. Trimming pared 5 bases from V and 5 bases from J, leaving 13 bases between. The length of the CDR3 is 13 residues. CDR3 residues: CASSPQVTHEQYF. CDR3 bases: TGTGCCAGCAGTCCCCAGGTTACCCACGAGCAGTACTTC.

There are a few counts of this clone. The gene calls are TRBV6-5 and TRBJ1-5; D is perhaps TRBD1 (6 bases). V dropped 7 bases and J dropped 7 bases, with 14 bases sitting between them. Germline CDR1 is MNHEY and CDR2 is SVGAGI. This CDR3 is built from 13 residues. This CDR3 reads CASTGQRGQPQHF. The DNA of the CDR3 is TGTGCCAGCACAGGACAGAGAGGACAGCCCCAGCATTTT.

V and J are TRBV27 and TRBJ2-3; D might be TRBD2 (5 bases). V was cut by 3 bases and J by 4 bases, with 11 bases left in between. This CDR3 contains 14 residues. CDR1 MNHEY and CDR2 SMNVEV come from the germline V gene (reference sequence). CDR3 DNA sequence: TGTGCCAGCAGTTTCCGGGGAAGGGCAGATACGCAGTATTTT. It specifies CASSFRGRADTQYF.

This clone has a handful of counts. The J gene is TRBJ1-6, the V gene TRBV4-3; 8 positions match TRBD1. This CDR3 is 14 amino acids long. The V segment lost 6 bases and the J segment 9 bases; nucleotides outside the gene matches: 7. Germline values: CDR1 LGHNA, CDR2 YSLEER. CDR3 DNA: TGCGCCAGCAGTCCGACAGGGGATGGTTCACCCCTCCACTTT. It specifies CASSPTGDGSPLHF.

The V gene is TRBV27, the J gene TRBJ1-4, with unresolved D. CDR1 is MNHEY, CDR2 SMNVEV, per germline (reference sequence). The CDR3 extends over 16 amino acids. Trimming left V 3 bases short and J 2 bases short, with 13 bases between. CDR3 sequence (DNA): TGTGCCAGCAGTTTCGCCTTATCAAGCACTAATGAAAAACTGTTTTTT. Its protein product is CASSFALSSTNEKLFF.

This clone came up a few times. V is TRBV18 and J is TRBJ1-1; D might be TRBD1 (6 bases). The CDR3 spans 14 residues. Looked up from germline, CDR1 is KGHSH and CDR2 is LQKENI. V gave up 6 bases and J gave up 5 bases, with 16 bases separating them. CDR3 sequence (DNA): TGTGCCAGCTCCTTCAAGGGGGGGGAGACTGAAGCTTTCTTT. Protein sequence: CASSFKGGETEAFF.

V and J are TRBV7-8 and TRBJ2-3, with D hard to call. The V gene lost 8 bases and the J gene lost 2 bases, with 11 bases spanning the gap. The CDR3 sequence is 13 residues long. Germline V CDR1 and CDR2: SGHVS, FQNEAQ. The chain's CDR3 is CASRSRATDTQYF. The CDR3 DNA reads as TGTGCCAGCCGGTCCCGCGCCACAGATACGCAGTATTTT.

The chain couples TRBV5-1 to TRBJ2-7; D may be TRBD2 (5 bases). Germline lookup yields CDR1 SGHRS and CDR2 YFSETQ. V was clipped by 1 base and J by 4 bases, with 12 bases between them. The CDR3 contains 14 residues. CDR3 DNA sequence: TGCGCCAGCAGCTTGATGGGAGTGAGTTACGAGCAGTACTTC. Translating gives CASSLMGVSYEQYF.

The gene calls are TRBV19 and TRBJ1-1; D uncertain. Germline CDR1 and CDR2: LNHDA and SQIVND (reference sequence). The length of the CDR3 is 14 residues. Trimming pared 5 bases from V and 1 base from J, leaving 11 bases between. The CDR3 DNA reads TGTGCCAGTAGTTCAGGAGGGAGGAACACTGAAGCTTTCTTT. The encoded protein is CASSSGGRNTEAFF.

The rearrangement links TRBV5-8 to TRBJ2-2; weak D call: TRBD1 (6 bases). The CDR3 covers 15 residues. In germline, CDR1 is SGHTS, CDR2 YDEGEE. Trimming shortened V by 5 bases and J by 11 bases, and 22 bases separated the two germline ends. The CDR3 reads CASSFPYRDKDELFF. For the CDR3, the DNA is TGTGCCAGCAGTTTTCCCTACCGGGACAAAGATGAGCTGTTTTTT.

The chain combines TRBV30 with TRBJ1-2; unclear D gene. The CDR3 is made up of 13 amino acids. V shed 0 bases and J shed 8 bases, with 13 bases lying between them. The germline V gene has CDR1 GTSNPN and CDR2 SVGIG (reference sequence). CDR3 loop: CAWSVQYSEGYTF. CDR3 bases: TGTGCCTGGAGTGTACAGTACAGTGAGGGCTACACCTTC.

The rearrangement joins TRBV7-9 to TRBJ1-1; D possibly corresponds to TRBD1 (5 bases). CDR3 size: 16 residues. V lost 1 base, J lost 3 bases, and 15 bases lay in between. CDR1 is SEHNR, CDR2 FQNEAQ, per germline (reference sequence). The CDR3 DNA sequence: TGTGCCAGCAGCTTAGGTGGCGGGGGGACGGACACTGAAGCTTTCTTT. Its translation is CASSLGGGGTDTEAFF.

The J gene is TRBJ2-7, the V gene TRBV19; 7 bases map to TRBD2. The CDR3 has 13 residues. V lost 5 bases and J lost 1; bases outside the gene matches: 2. The V gene's germline CDR1 is LNHDA and CDR2 SQIVND (reference sequence). The CDR3 sequence is CASSPGLSYEQYF. The CDR3 DNA follows: TGTGCCAGTAGTCCGGGACTATCCTACGAGCAGTACTTC. Full variable domain (outside the CDR3, taken from reference TRBV19 and TRBJ2-7): DGGITQSPKYLFRKEGQNVTLSCEQNLNHDAMYWYRQDPGQGLRLIYYSQIVNDFQKGDIAEGYSVSREKKESFPLTVTSAQKNPTAFYLCASSPGLSYEQYFGPGTRLTVT.

The CDR3 nucleotides read TGCAGTGCTAGTCTCAACCCCAGGGTGAACACTGAAGCTTTCTTT. Its protein is CSASLNPRVNTEAFF. The chain joins TRBV20-1 to TRBJ1-1; perhaps TRBD1 as D (5 bases). CDR3 length equals 15 residues. V was clipped by 3 bases and J by 0 bases, with 14 bases between them. CDR1 DFQATT and CDR2 SNEGSKA come from the germline V gene (reference sequence).

The J gene is TRBJ1-2, the V gene TRBV14; TRBD1 is a possible D gene (5 bases). V was clipped by 6 bases and J by 5 bases, with 19 bases between them. CDR1 SGHDN and CDR2 FVKESK come from the germline V gene. This CDR3 contains 15 residues. The chain's CDR3 is CASSHNPGGTYGYTF. In DNA, the CDR3 is TGTGCCAGCAGTCACAACCCGGGGGGGACTTATGGCTACACCTTC.

DNA for the CDR3: TGTGCCAGCAGTGAACGGGGAGAGCAGTTCTTC. Protein sequence: CASSERGEQFF. This chain uses TRBV2 with TRBJ2-1; possibly TRBD2 for D (5 bases). V gave up 2 bases and J gave up 10 bases, with 6 bases separating them. Germline CDR1 and CDR2: SNHLY and FYNNEI. This CDR3 contains 11 residues.

The chain is built from TRBV3-1 (or the pseudogene TRBV3-2) and TRBJ1-5; D uncertain. The CDR3 is 16 amino acids. Trimming took off 1 base at V and 3 bases at J, with 13 bases between the two ends. CDR1 and CDR2 from the germline V gene are LGHDT and YNNKEL (reference sequence). The CDR3 DNA reads TGTGCCAGCAGCCAAGGAATCAGCGGATTCAATCAGCCCCAGCATTTT. It translates to CASSQGISGFNQPQHF.